This TCR beta chain is from a study of monozygotic twins with inflammatory bowel disease. Germline V lookup: CDR1 SEHNR, CDR2 FQNEAQ (reference sequence). The CDR3 consists of 13 residues. TCRdb re-called the 5' RACE reads; one entry per CDR3 protein, DNA not given. The sample includes some 450,000 distinct CDR3 sequences. Input material: blood. The rearrangement links TRBV7-9 to TRBJ2-2; TCRdb's assignment of TRBD1 cannot be checked, as there is no DNA. This receptor was obtained from a human donor with ulcerative colitis or Crohn's disease, or a healthy co-twin of an affected twin (not recorded which). This CDR3 reads CASSLQVTGELFF.